The next 16 T cell receptor beta chains were all read from a single sample in a study of blood T cell repertoires in COVID-19. The protocol was immunoSEQ multiplex PCR, while the TCRdb copy is restricted to in-frame clones and leaves out a portion. The table lists tens of thousands of clones, about nine tenths of them singletons. Sequenced sample: peripheral blood. The receptors were gathered from a woman aged 80 or older with COVID-19, enrolled during active disease.

The genes are TRBV27 and TRBJ2-3; weak D call: TRBD1 (6 bases). Germline V gene lookup returns CDR1 MNHEY and CDR2 SMNVEV (reference sequence). V gave up 2 bases and J gave up 2 bases, with 17 bases separating them. The CDR3 spans 17 residues. The chain's CDR3 is CASSLRGVTGITDTQYF. The CDR3 region has the DNA TGTGCCAGCAGTTTACGTGGAGTCACAGGGATCACAGATACGCAGTATTTT.

The rearrangement uses TRBV18 and TRBJ2-3; 9 bases are a match to TRBD1. The CDR3 length is 15 residues. The J segment lost 4 bases and the V segment lost 8 bases, leaving 10 bases of the junction unmatched. From germline, CDR1 is KGHSH and CDR2 LQKENI. The CDR3 DNA is TGTGCCAGCCTCCAGACAGGGGGGAGCGCAGATACGCAGTATTTT. It yields the protein CASLQTGGSADTQYF.

This rearrangement joins TRBV6-2 or TRBV6-3 to TRBJ1-5; D may be TRBD1 (6 bases). This CDR3 has 15 residues. V was shortened by 2 bases and J by 6 bases, with 14 bases between the two germline ends. Germline CDR1 reads MNHEY; CDR2 reads SVGEGT. This CDR3 is CASSYGWGQGQPQHF. CDR3 nucleotide sequence: TGTGCCAGCAGTTACGGGTGGGGGCAGGGTCAGCCCCAGCATTTT.

The V and J genes are TRBV9 and TRBJ2-1, with 10 bases matching TRBD2. With V trimmed by 4 bases and J by 2 bases, 9 bases remained unmatched. The CDR3 has 17 amino acids. Germline CDR1 is SGDLS and CDR2 is YYNGEE. CDR3 in amino acids: CASSPSGGAQAYNEQFF. The CDR3 DNA follows: TGTGCCAGCAGCCCCAGCGGGGGGGCGCAGGCCTACAATGAGCAGTTCTTC. The full variable domain, in which reference TRBV9 and TRBJ2-1 provide the parts outside the CDR3, is DSGVTQTPKHLITATGQRVTLRCSPRSGDLSVYWYQQSLDQGLQFLIQYYNGEERAKGNILERFSAQQFPDLHSELNLSSLELGDSALYFCASSPSGGAQAYNEQFFGPGTRLTVL.

The genes are TRBV7-6 and TRBJ2-3; possibly TRBD2 for D (5 bases). The germline V gene has CDR1 SGHVS and CDR2 FNYEAQ. This CDR3 spans 17 amino acids. V was cut by 3 bases and J by 0 bases, with 16 bases left in between. CDR3 protein: CASSFRTYPTSTDTQYF. CDR3 bases: TGTGCCAGCAGCTTCCGGACTTATCCTACTAGCACAGATACGCAGTATTTT.

The chain links TRBV2 to TRBJ1-5, with 7 positions matching TRBD1. The CDR3 has 16 amino acids. The ends lost 4 bases at V and 1 base at J; junction bases unmatched: 7. Per germline, CDR1 SNHLY and CDR2 FYNNEI. The chain's CDR3 is CASSGQGRRSNQPQHF. CDR3 DNA sequence: TGTGCCAGCAGTGGACAGGGAAGGCGGAGCAATCAGCCCCAGCATTTT. Together with reference TRBV2 and TRBJ1-5, the CDR3 gives the full variable domain: EPEVTQTPSHQVTQMGQEVILRCVPISNHLYFYWYRQILGQKVEFLVSFYNNEISEKSEIFDDQFSVERPDGSNFTLKIRSTKLEDSAMYFCASSGQGRRSNQPQHFGDGTRLSIL.

V is TRBV4-2 and J is TRBJ1-1, with D possibly matching TRBD1 (6 bases). CDR3 length: 13 residues. Trimming removed 6 bases from V and 11 bases from J, with 19 bases in between. The germline CDR1 and CDR2 sequences are LGHNA and YNFKEQ. CDR3 sequence (DNA): TGTGCCAGCAGGCCAAGTCAACAGGGAGGGGCTTTCTTT. This gives the protein CASRPSQQGGAFF.

V is TRBV6-5 and J is TRBJ1-2; possible D gene TRBD1, 6 bases. Between the trimmed V and J ends, which lost 7 bases and 4 bases, there was a span of 19 bases. The CDR3 has 15 residues. Germline CDR1 and CDR2: MNHEY and SVGAGI. As DNA, the CDR3 is TGTGCCAGCACCCAGGGTCAGGGGATCTTCTATGGCTACACCTTC. This gives the protein CASTQGQGIFYGYTF.

Only one count was recorded for this clone. The V and J genes are TRBV6-6 and TRBJ1-4; tentative D call: TRBD1 (6 bases). This CDR3 spans 16 amino acids. In germline, CDR1 is MNHNY, CDR2 SVGAGI (reference sequence). Between the trimmed V and J ends, which lost 0 bases and 5 bases, there was a span of 13 bases. CDR3 sequence reads: CASSYSTVGANEKLFF. The CDR3 coding sequence is TGTGCCAGCAGTTACTCGACAGTGGGGGCGAATGAAAAACTGTTTTTT.

This rearrangement joins TRBV5-5 to TRBJ1-1; possibly TRBD1 for D (5 bases). Per germline, CDR1 SGHKS and CDR2 YYEKEE (reference sequence). V was trimmed by 3 bases and J by 0 bases, leaving 15 bases between them. The CDR3 extends over 16 amino acids. CDR3 sequence reads: CASSSQSRVMNTEAFF. In DNA form, the CDR3 reads TGTGCCAGCAGCTCCCAATCCAGGGTGATGAACACTGAAGCTTTCTTT. The whole variable domain, remainder taken from reference TRBV5-5 and TRBJ1-1, is DAGVTQSPTHLIKTRGQQVTLRCSPISGHKSVSWYQQVLGQGPQFIFQYYEKEERGRGNFPDRFSARQFPNYSSELNVNALLLGDSALYLCASSSQSRVMNTEAFFGQGTRLTVV.

This clone was seen a single time. The chain employs TRBV11-2 and TRBJ1-4, with 10 bases that match TRBD1. The V gene end was trimmed by 0 bases and the J gene end by 10 bases; junction bases not matched to a gene: 5. The CDR3 length is 15 residues. Germline-derived CDR1 and CDR2 are SGHAT and FQNNGV. CDR3 nucleotides: TGTGCCAGCAGCTTAGATCGGGACAGGGGCTCAAAACTGTTTTTT. This encodes CASSLDRDRGSKLFF.

The DNA of the CDR3 is TGTGCCAGCAGTCAAAGCGGCGGTTCGCCGGAGACCCAGTACTTC. This gives the protein CASSQSGGSPETQYF. V usage is TRBV6-5 and J usage is TRBJ2-5; a possible D gene is TRBD2 (5 bases). V shed 5 bases and J shed 5 bases, with 18 bases lying between them. This CDR3 is built from 15 residues. Germline V gene data show CDR1 as MNHEY and CDR2 as SVGAGI.

J is TRBJ1-2 and V is TRBV5-4, with D maybe TRBD1 (6 bases). The CDR3 covers 15 residues. With 10 bases removed from V and 1 base from J, the gap between germline ends came to 20 bases. The germline CDR1 and CDR2 sequences are SGHNT and YYREEE (reference sequence). Here the CDR3 reads CASQSRGERNYGYTF. The CDR3 nucleotides read TGTGCCTCCCAAAGCAGGGGCGAGCGTAACTATGGCTACACCTTC.

V gene TRBV27 combines with J gene TRBJ2-3, with TRBD2 matching 14 bases. This CDR3 has 18 amino acids. In germline, CDR1 is MNHEY, CDR2 SMNVEV (reference sequence). V lost 0 bases and J lost 6; bases outside the gene matches: 8. The CDR3 is CASSLSPRTSGGWDTQYF. The CDR3 bases are TGTGCCAGCAGTTTATCTCCCCGGACTAGCGGGGGGTGGGATACGCAGTATTTT.

The chain uses TRBV29-1 and TRBJ1-4; 10 positions agree with TRBD1. The CDR3 totals 13 residues. Unmatched junction bases numbered 4, after V lost 7 bases and J lost 5 bases. Germline V gene lookup returns CDR1 SQVTM and CDR2 ANQGSEA. The CDR3 sequence is CSGMGQGNEKLFF. The DNA of the CDR3 is TGCAGCGGGATGGGACAGGGGAATGAAAAACTGTTTTTT.

This chain uses TRBV3-1 (or the pseudogene TRBV3-2) with TRBJ2-1; maybe TRBD2 (5 bases). The CDR3 has 15 amino acids. CDR1 is LGHDT and CDR2 is YNNKEL in the germline V gene (reference sequence). The V end lost 0 bases, the J end lost 11 bases, and 17 bases lay between the germline ends. CDR3 loop: CASSQEGRLNPQQFF. The CDR3 DNA is TGTGCCAGCAGCCAAGAAGGGAGACTAAACCCTCAGCAGTTCTTC.